This T cell receptor beta chain was found in a study of blood T cell repertoires in COVID-19. Study-level information: The study drew acute and convalescent COVID-19 samples from the United States, Italy and Spain. Sources were T cells, B-cell-depleted T cells, or PBMCs; the material itself was cDNA or gDNA.

Trimming took 3 bases from V and 12 from J; bases not matched to a gene: 14. The germline CDR1 and CDR2 sequences are MNHEY and SMNVEV (reference sequence). This CDR3 spans 15 amino acids. Patients of the Seattle cohort, enrolled during active infection, were followed longitudinally. Original processing notes: Scientists estimated how many nucleated cells there were by amplifying reference gene primers. Generated by immunoSEQ multiplex PCR, the TCRdb table keeps only in-frame clones and is missing some. For V, J and clone size, that table is used; D and trimming come from the DNA. Of about 200,000 clones listed, roughly 85% are singletons.

The sequencing input was peripheral blood. V usage is TRBV27 and J usage is TRBJ2-1; TRBD2 matches 7 bases. The receptor comes from a woman between 65 and 79 years old with COVID-19, enrolled during active disease. CDR3 residues: CASSLVSGEIGGQFF. CDR3 in DNA: TGTGCCAGCAGTTTGGTGAGCGGGGAAATCGGTGGGCAGTTCTTC.